The 9 T cell receptor beta chains given below trace back to one sample, sequenced in a study of blood T cell repertoires in COVID-19. The protocol was immunoSEQ multiplex PCR, while the TCRdb copy is restricted to in-frame clones and leaves out a portion. The sample contains 200,000 or so clones, about 85% of which appear only once. Input material: peripheral blood. The receptors shown here come from a human donor in a cohort sampled during active COVID-19.

This clone was seen a handful of times. V gene TRBV3-1 (or the pseudogene TRBV3-2) combines with J gene TRBJ2-5, with 7 bases identical to TRBD2. V gave up 2 bases and J gave up 1 base; unmatched junction bases: 7. Germline V lookup: CDR1 LGHDT, CDR2 YNNKEL (reference sequence). This CDR3 is 16 amino acids long. The CDR3 spells CASSQPRGELQETQYF. The CDR3 DNA reads as TGTGCCAGCAGCCAACCCCGGGGGGAGCTCCAAGAGACCCAGTACTTC.

This rearrangement joins TRBV7-8 to TRBJ1-5; D remains unclear. With 1 base removed from V and 3 bases from J, the gap between germline ends came to 10 bases. The CDR3 totals 15 residues. CDR1 and CDR2 from the germline V gene are SGHVS and FQNEAQ. CDR3 nucleotides: TGTGCCAGCAGCTTAGGGGCAGGAACCAATCAGCCCCAGCATTTT. Translated: CASSLGAGTNQPQHF. Variable domain in full (rest from reference TRBV7-8 and TRBJ1-5): GAGVSQSPRYKVAKRGQDVALRCDPISGHVSLFWYQQALGQGPEFLTYFQNEAQLDKSGLPSDRFFAERPEGSVSTLKIQRTQQEDSAVYLCASSLGAGTNQPQHFGDGTRLSIL.

The J gene is TRBJ1-1, the V gene TRBV28; TRBD1 aligns across 8 bases. The germline CDR1 and CDR2 sequences are MDHEN and SYDVKM. Losses at the gene ends were 5 bases for V and 4 bases for J; bases not matched to a gene: 6. The CDR3 is 14 amino acids. CDR3 amino acids: CASSDSGGATEAFF. The CDR3 DNA sequence: TGTGCCAGCAGTGACTCAGGGGGCGCCACTGAAGCTTTCTTT.

This chain links TRBV9 with TRBJ2-2, with a weak D call TRBD1 (6 bases). CDR3 length: 15 residues. Germline CDR1 SGDLS, CDR2 YYNGEE. Between the trimmed V and J ends, which lost 0 bases and 3 bases, there was a span of 9 bases. Written as DNA, the CDR3 is TGTGCCAGCAGCGTAGCAGGGGATTACACCGGGGAGCTGTTTTTT. It specifies CASSVAGDYTGELFF. The full variable domain, rest sourced from reference TRBV9 and TRBJ2-2, is DSGVTQTPKHLITATGQRVTLRCSPRSGDLSVYWYQQSLDQGLQFLIQYYNGEERAKGNILERFSAQQFPDLHSELNLSSLELGDSALYFCASSVAGDYTGELFFGEGSRLTVL.

The chain carries TRBV9 and TRBJ2-6; D might be TRBD1 (5 bases). Germline V gene sequence: CDR1 SGDLS, CDR2 YYNGEE. The ends were cut back, 4 bases at V and 0 bases at J, with 17 bases in the middle. The CDR3 loop spans 18 amino acids. The CDR3 loop reads CASSPRWGRNSGANVLTF. CDR3 DNA sequence: TGTGCCAGCAGCCCTCGTTGGGGCAGGAACTCTGGGGCCAACGTCCTGACTTTC.

The V and J genes are TRBV2 and TRBJ2-3; 9 bases line up with TRBD1. Germline CDR1 is SNHLY and CDR2 is FYNNEI. This CDR3 contains 13 residues. J lost 5 bases, V lost 8 bases, and 5 bases had no gene match. The CDR3 DNA is TGTGCCAGCGCCGGACAGGGGTTAGATACGCAGTATTTT. Amino acids: CASAGQGLDTQYF.

This rearrangement joins TRBV7-9 to TRBJ2-2; D might be TRBD2 (6 bases). Germline CDR1 reads SEHNR; CDR2 reads FQNEAQ (reference sequence). CDR3 length equals 16 residues. V shed 5 bases and J shed 4 bases, with 17 bases lying between them. The CDR3 nucleotides read TGTGCCAGCAGCCCCCGGAGGGCCTCGGGCACCGGGGAGCTGTTTTTT. Translating it yields CASSPRRASGTGELFF.

The chain links TRBV7-9 to TRBJ2-5, with D possibly TRBD1 on 6 matching bases. Germline loops: CDR1 SEHNR, CDR2 FQNEAQ (reference sequence). V lost 3 bases and J 5 bases, leaving 13 bases between the germline ends. The length of the CDR3 is 14 residues. Here the CDR3 reads CASSLERQEETQYF. CDR3 coding DNA: TGTGCCAGCAGCTTGGAGCGACAGGAGGAGACCCAGTACTTC. Drawing the rest from reference TRBV7-9 and TRBJ2-5, the complete variable domain is DTGVSQNPRHKITKRGQNVTFRCDPISEHNRLYWYRQTLGQGPEFLTYFQNEAQLEKSRLLSDRFSAERPKGSFSTLEIQRTEQGDSAMYLCASSLERQEETQYFGPGTRLLVL.

The rearrangement links TRBV18 to TRBJ1-6, with 8 bases that match TRBD1. Germline values: CDR1 KGHSH, CDR2 LQKENI. The CDR3 is 20 residues long. V lost 2 bases and J lost 5; bases outside the gene matches: 17. This CDR3 reads CASSPRVPLGQGTHNSPLHF. The CDR3 bases are TGTGCCAGCTCACCAAGGGTGCCCCTCGGACAGGGTACACATAATTCACCCCTCCACTTT.